Following are 17 T cell receptor beta chains from one sample sequenced in a study of naive and memory T cell subsets (TCRdb year 2017). The method was 5' RACE. Sequencing relied on an Illumina MiSeq. Four rounds of PCR, run with the SP2 primer together with nested alpha and beta constant region primers, were used to amplify the ligated cDNA. TCRdb applied fastp at Q25 and MiXCR to the public reads, then kept only in-frame beta chains. Here each entry gathers all rows of one CDR3 protein and keeps the most common genes and DNA. The sample has more than 50,000 distinct CDR3 sequences on record, approximately 8.5% of them singletons. Together, the top ten hold roughly a fifth of the sample. Using 3' ligation of a UMI-containing oligonucleotide to TCR cDNA, the study laid out a robust and sensitive protocol to amplify, sequence and analyze TCRs. These receptors came from a female donor in good health.

This clonotype was counted between two and nine times. V gene TRBV12-3 or TRBV12-4 combines with J gene TRBJ2-4, with TRBD1 matching 7 bases. J gave up 7 bases and V 3 bases, and 3 bases lay outside the gene matches. This CDR3 has 13 residues. CDR3 loop: CASSFTGANIQYF. In nucleotides, the CDR3 is TGTGCCAGCAGTTTCACAGGGGCGAACATTCAGTACTTC.

The V gene is TRBV18, the J gene TRBJ1-2; no definite D call. V lost 2 bases to trimming and J lost 1 base, with 5 bases between them. Germline-derived CDR1 and CDR2 are KGHSH and LQKENI. This CDR3 has 13 amino acids. This chain's CDR3 is CASSPSDNYGYTF. The CDR3 nucleotides read TGTGCCAGCTCACCATCAGATAACTATGGCTACACCTTC.

Ten or more counts support this clonotype. The chain uses TRBV20-1 and TRBJ2-3, with 7 bases that match TRBD2. Germline lookup yields CDR1 DFQATT and CDR2 SNEGSKA (reference sequence). The V and J ends lost 1 base and 2 bases, in that order; junction bases with no gene match: 6. The CDR3 length is 15 residues. In DNA, the CDR3 is TGCAGTGCTAGAGGGAAGCTAGCGGTCACAGATACGCAGTATTTT. Amino acid sequence: CSARGKLAVTDTQYF.

In this sample, this clonotype turned up many times. This sequence joins TRBV7-9 and TRBJ2-2; D uncertain. CDR1 and CDR2 from the germline V gene are SEHNR and FQNEAQ (reference sequence). Trimming took 7 bases from V and 1 from J, leaving 10 bases between them. This CDR3 is 14 amino acids long. CDR3 protein: CASTRRENTGELFF. The DNA for the CDR3 is TGTGCCAGCACCCGTAGAGAGAACACCGGGGAGCTGTTTTTT.

This clonotype has more than one count but fewer than ten. The J gene is TRBJ2-2, the V gene TRBV3-1; 8 positions match TRBD2. Germline V gene sequence: CDR1 LGHDT, CDR2 YNNKEL (reference sequence). V was pared by 8 bases and J by 8 bases, with 7 bases of the junction left unmatched. This CDR3 has 13 amino acids. As DNA, the CDR3 is TGTGCCAGCCGAGCGGGAGAGGTTGGGGAGCTGTTTTTT. It codes for CASRAGEVGELFF.

This clonotype was counted at least ten times. The chain is built from TRBV12-3 or TRBV12-4 and TRBJ2-7; TRBD2 matches at 15 bases. The trim removed 5 bases at V and 6 bases at J, leaving 2 bases unmatched. The length of the CDR3 is 14 residues. The CDR3 is CASSLGLAGGEQYF. The CDR3 DNA sequence: TGTGCCAGCAGTCTGGGACTAGCGGGAGGCGAGCAGTACTTC.

This clonotype was counted many times. The chain combines TRBV18 with TRBJ1-5; D is unresolved. Per germline, CDR1 KGHSH and CDR2 LQKENI. The CDR3 extends over 17 amino acids. V gave up 3 bases and J gave up 0 bases, with 15 bases separating them. In DNA, the CDR3 is TGTGCCAGCTCACCCAGAGGGTTGTGGGGTAGCAATCAGCCCCAGCATTTT. Protein sequence: CASSPRGLWGSNQPQHF.

This clonotype was seen more than once but under ten times. V and J are TRBV27 and TRBJ2-7, with a possible D match to TRBD1 (6 bases). V shed 3 bases and J shed 2 bases, with 11 bases lying between them. CDR1 and CDR2 (germline): MNHEY, SMNVEV (reference sequence). The CDR3 totals 14 residues. The chain's CDR3 is CASSFSRDTYEQYF. The DNA of the CDR3 is TGTGCCAGCAGTTTTAGCAGGGACACCTACGAGCAGTACTTC.

The rearrangement uses TRBV25-1 and TRBJ2-3; the match to TRBD1 covers 7 bases. Germline CDR1 and CDR2: MGHDK and SYGVNS. Trimming took 5 bases from V and 2 from J; bases not matched to a gene: 16. This CDR3 region has 18 residues. CDR3 loop: CASSPQGGQDQHTDTQYF. For the CDR3, the DNA is TGTGCCAGCAGTCCCCAAGGAGGACAGGATCAACACACAGATACGCAGTATTTT.

This clonotype has ten or more counts. The J gene is TRBJ2-1, the V gene TRBV3-1, with a tentative D call TRBD2 (5 bases). In germline, CDR1 is LGHDT, CDR2 YNNKEL (reference sequence). The CDR3 loop spans 14 amino acids. Trimming took 1 base from V and 7 from J, leaving 11 bases between them. The DNA for the CDR3 is TGTGCCAGCAGCCAAGGGACTTACCTAAATGAGCAGTTCTTC. It translates to CASSQGTYLNEQFF.

The rearrangement joins TRBV2 to TRBJ1-3; D unclear. Germline V gives CDR1 SNHLY, CDR2 FYNNEI. Trimming shortened V by 4 bases and J by 0 bases, and 10 bases separated the two germline ends. The CDR3 consists of 15 residues. CDR3 DNA: TGTGCCAGCAGTGTTCAAGCTTTCTCTGGAAACACCATATATTTT. It encodes CASSVQAFSGNTIYF.

This clonotype was seen more than once but under ten times. The CDR3 DNA reads TGCGCCAGCAGCCCGGACAGGCTAAAAAGCACAGATACGCAGTATTTT. It is translated as CASSPDRLKSTDTQYF. The V gene is TRBV5-1, the J gene TRBJ2-3; 7 bases fit TRBD1. V was clipped by 4 bases and J by 0 bases; unmatched bases: 8. The CDR3 consists of 16 residues. In germline, CDR1 is SGHRS, CDR2 YFSETQ.

There are many counts of this clonotype. Written as DNA, the CDR3 is TGTGCCAGCAGTTCCCCCCAGGGGGGCACAGATACGCAGTATTTT. Residues: CASSSPQGGTDTQYF. The chain joins TRBV12-3 or TRBV12-4 to TRBJ2-3, with 7 positions matching TRBD1. V lost 4 bases to trimming and J lost 1 base; unmatched junction nucleotides: 5. The CDR3 extends over 15 amino acids.

This clonotype was observed a few times. This chain links TRBV6-5 with TRBJ2-7, with 8 bases aligning to TRBD1. This CDR3 comprises 14 residues. The germline gives CDR1 MNHEY, CDR2 SVGAGI. Trimming removed 2 bases from V and 6 bases from J; junction bases left unmatched: 6. The CDR3 DNA reads as TGTGCCAGCAGTTACGCAACCGGGACAGGCGAGCAGTACTTC. Translated, it gives CASSYATGTGEQYF.

The chain uses TRBV27 and TRBJ1-1; perhaps TRBD1 as D (6 bases). There are 13 residues in the CDR3. Germline CDR1 reads MNHEY; CDR2 reads SMNVEV (reference sequence). V was pared by 5 bases and J by 1 base, with 8 bases between. The CDR3 loop reads CASSQTGNTEAFF. The CDR3 DNA reads TGTGCCAGCAGTCAGACAGGGAACACTGAAGCTTTCTTT.

This clonotype was recorded a few times. The rearrangement links TRBV19 to TRBJ2-7; 7 bases are shared with TRBD1. Unmatched junction bases numbered 5, after V lost 4 bases and J lost 2 bases. This CDR3 contains 14 residues. Germline V gives CDR1 LNHDA, CDR2 SQIVND (reference sequence). Here the CDR3 reads CASSSEGQTYEQYF. The CDR3 DNA reads TGTGCCAGTAGTAGTGAGGGACAGACCTACGAGCAGTACTTC.

This chain connects TRBV20-1 to TRBJ2-2; 12 bases agree with TRBD2. Trimming took 1 base from V and 5 from J; bases not matched to a gene: 2. Looked up from germline, CDR1 is DFQATT and CDR2 is SNEGSKA (reference sequence). The CDR3 spans 15 residues. The CDR3 loop is CSARVGLAGTGELFF. The CDR3 bases are TGCAGTGCTAGAGTTGGACTAGCGGGAACCGGGGAGCTGTTTTTT.